This T cell receptor (beta chain) comes out of a study of blood T cell repertoires in COVID-19 (dated by TCRdb to between 2020 and 2021). In terms of the full investigation: The collaborator samples originated in the United States, Italy and Spain and spanned the acute and convalescent phases of COVID-19. Subjects who had been exposed to COVID-19, were actively infected with it, or had recovered from it provided the deeply sampled blood TCRbeta repertoires that made up the dataset. Where available, HLA class I and class II types were obtained from metadata supplied by the sample provider rather than from assay-based typing. A freely available public database, intended as a resource for researchers studying the immune response to SARS-CoV-2, is where the repertoires were released. The sample metadata nearly always contained a de-identified subject ID, COVID-19 status, age in years and sex. The material from the prospective study consisted of cDNA or gDNA derived from T cells, B-cell-depleted T cells, or PBMCs. The samples were drawn from two sources: the first 160 participants of the ongoing ImmuneRACE study, and 950 to 1,500 subjects contributed by 6 global collaborators. General conclusions and limits of the study: The amount of clinical and demographic metadata varied by source and participant and was provided uncurated.

TCRbeta CDR3 regions were amplified from genomic DNA using the immunoSEQ Assay, a bias-controlled multiplex PCR. Processing in the source paper ran as follows. Nucleated cell counts per sample were estimated from amplification of reference gene primers within the assay. To quantify the absolute abundance of each unique TCRbeta CDR3 rearrangement, sequence reads were collapsed and filtered. For each sample, productive Simpson clonality was calculated by taking the square root of Simpson's diversity index across productive rearrangements. TCRdb carries this immuneACCESS record with in-frame sequences only. Its versions omit some clonotypes, under half of them owing to an unresolved V gene in the studies checked, with the rest unexplained. That table is the source of V, J and clone size, and D and trimming were worked out from the DNA. The sample table lists around 110,000 clones, 80% to 90% of them with a count of one. Clones ranked in the top ten supply roughly 4.7% of the sample.

Spanning cysteine to phenylalanine, the CDR3 consists of 14 amino acids. Solely the CDR3 DNA is kept, with 42 bases framed from the first base. Via the germline V gene, CDR1 is SGHRS and CDR2 YFSETQ. Relative to germline, V is missing 4 bases and J is missing 6 bases, with 6 bases of the junction outside any gene match. The collaborating institutions used their own protocols to collect whole blood in K2EDTA tubes. For TCRbeta analysis, collaborators shipped samples in one of three forms: frozen whole blood, isolated PBMCs, or DNA extracted from either of those sample types. In this sample, this clone turned up once. Its antigen specificity is not known. No base qualities exist here, and no much larger clone lies one base off it.

The receptor's source is a man aged 35-49 years with acute or convalescent COVID-19. The specimen was peripheral blood. The sequence links TRBV5-1 to TRBJ2-7, and TRBD1 aligns with 11 junction nucleotides. The CDR3 protein sequence reads: CASSTGTGGFEQYF. The DNA is TGCGCCAGCAGCACCGGGACAGGGGGTTTCGAGCAGTACTTC.